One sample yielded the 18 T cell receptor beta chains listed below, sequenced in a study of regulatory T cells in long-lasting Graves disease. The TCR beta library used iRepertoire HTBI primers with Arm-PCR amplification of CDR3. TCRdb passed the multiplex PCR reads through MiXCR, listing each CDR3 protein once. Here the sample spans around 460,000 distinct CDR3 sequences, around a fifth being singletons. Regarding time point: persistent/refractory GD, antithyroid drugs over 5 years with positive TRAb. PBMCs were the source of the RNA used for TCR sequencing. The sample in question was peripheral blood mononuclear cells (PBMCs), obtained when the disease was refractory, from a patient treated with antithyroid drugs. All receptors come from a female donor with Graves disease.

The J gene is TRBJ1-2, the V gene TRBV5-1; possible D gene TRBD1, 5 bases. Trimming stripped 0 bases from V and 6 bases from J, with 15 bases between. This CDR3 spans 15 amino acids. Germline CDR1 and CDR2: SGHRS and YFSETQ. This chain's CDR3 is CASSLGTREQDGYTF. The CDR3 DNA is TGCGCCAGCAGCTTGGGGACAAGAGAACAGGATGGCTACACCTTC. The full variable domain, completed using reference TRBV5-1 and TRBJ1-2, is KAGVTQTPRYLIKTRGQQVTLSCSPISGHRSVSWYQQTPGQGLQFLFEYFSETQRNKGNFPGRFSGRQFSNSRSEMNVSTLELGDSALYLCASSLGTREQDGYTFGSGTRLTVV.

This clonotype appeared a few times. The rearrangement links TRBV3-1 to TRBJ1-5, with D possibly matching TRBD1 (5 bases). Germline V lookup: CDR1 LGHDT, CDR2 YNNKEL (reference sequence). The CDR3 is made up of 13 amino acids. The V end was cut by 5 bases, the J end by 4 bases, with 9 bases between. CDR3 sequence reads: CASSSRENQPQHF. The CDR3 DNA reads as TGTGCCAGCAGCTCCAGGGAAAATCAGCCCCAGCATTTT.

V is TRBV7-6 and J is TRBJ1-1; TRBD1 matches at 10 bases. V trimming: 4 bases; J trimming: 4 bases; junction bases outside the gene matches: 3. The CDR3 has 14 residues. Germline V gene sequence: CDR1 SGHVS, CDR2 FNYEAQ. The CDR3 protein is CASSSDRGITEAFF. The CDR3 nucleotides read TGTGCCAGCAGCTCGGACAGGGGGATCACTGAAGCTTTCTTT.

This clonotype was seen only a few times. The CDR3 sequence is CASSIFFGTGGSYEQYF. The CDR3, as DNA: TGTGCCAGTAGTATCTTTTTCGGGACAGGGGGATCCTACGAGCAGTACTTC. The chain is built from TRBV19 and TRBJ2-7; 11 bases agree with TRBD1. The CDR3 spans 17 residues. V lost 3 bases to trimming and J lost 1 base; unmatched junction nucleotides: 8. Germline V gene sequence: CDR1 LNHDA, CDR2 SQIVND (reference sequence).

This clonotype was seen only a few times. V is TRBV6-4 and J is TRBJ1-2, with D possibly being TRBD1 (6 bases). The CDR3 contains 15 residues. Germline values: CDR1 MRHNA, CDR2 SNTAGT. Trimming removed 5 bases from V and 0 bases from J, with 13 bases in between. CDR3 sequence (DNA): TGTGCCAGCAGTCAAGGGGGGGAAGCTAACTATGGCTACACCTTC. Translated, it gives CASSQGGEANYGYTF.

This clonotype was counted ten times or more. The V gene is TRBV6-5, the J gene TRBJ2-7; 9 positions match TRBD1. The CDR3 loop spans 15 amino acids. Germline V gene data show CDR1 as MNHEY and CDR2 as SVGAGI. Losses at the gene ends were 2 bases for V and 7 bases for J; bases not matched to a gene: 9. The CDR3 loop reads CASSYQDRGEGEQYF. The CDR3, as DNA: TGTGCCAGCAGTTACCAGGACAGGGGCGAGGGGGAGCAGTACTTC.

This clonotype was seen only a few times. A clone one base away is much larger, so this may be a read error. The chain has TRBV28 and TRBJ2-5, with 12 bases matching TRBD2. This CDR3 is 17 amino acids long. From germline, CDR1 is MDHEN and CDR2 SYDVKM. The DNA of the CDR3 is TGTGCCAGCGGTTTGGCTCCAGGACTAGCGGGACGCGGGACCCAGTACTTC. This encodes CASGLAPGLAGRGTQYF.

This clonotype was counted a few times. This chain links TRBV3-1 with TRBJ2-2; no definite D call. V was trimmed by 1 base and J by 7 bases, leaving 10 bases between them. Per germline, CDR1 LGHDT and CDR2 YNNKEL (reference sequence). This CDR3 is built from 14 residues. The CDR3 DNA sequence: TGTGCCAGCAGCCAAGGAGCCTCTGGCGGGGAGCTGTTTTTT. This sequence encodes CASSQGASGGELFF.

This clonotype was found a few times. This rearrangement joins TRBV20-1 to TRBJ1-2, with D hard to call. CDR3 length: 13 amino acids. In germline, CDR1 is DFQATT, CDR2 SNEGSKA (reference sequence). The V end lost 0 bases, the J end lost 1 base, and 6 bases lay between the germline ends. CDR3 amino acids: CSARDSLNYGYTF. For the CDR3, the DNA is TGCAGTGCTAGAGATTCACTTAACTATGGCTACACCTTC.

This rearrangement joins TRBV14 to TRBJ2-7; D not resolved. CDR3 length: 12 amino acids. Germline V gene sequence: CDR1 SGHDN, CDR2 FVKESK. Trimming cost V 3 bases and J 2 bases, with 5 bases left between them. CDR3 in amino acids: CASSHSAYEQYF. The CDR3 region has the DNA TGTGCCAGCAGCCATTCGGCCTACGAGCAGTACTTC.

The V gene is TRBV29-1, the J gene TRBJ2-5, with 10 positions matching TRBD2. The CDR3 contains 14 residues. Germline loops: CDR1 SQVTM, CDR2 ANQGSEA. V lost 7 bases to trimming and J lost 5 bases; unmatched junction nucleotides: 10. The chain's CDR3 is CSGGLANRGETQYF. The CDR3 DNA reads TGCAGCGGGGGACTAGCGAATAGAGGGGAGACCCAGTACTTC.

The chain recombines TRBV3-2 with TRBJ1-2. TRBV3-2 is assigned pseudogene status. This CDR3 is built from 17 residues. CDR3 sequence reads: CASSQDIGGNRSYGYTF. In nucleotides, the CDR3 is TGTGCCAGCAGCCAAGATATAGGTGGGAACAGATCCTATGGCTACACCTTC.

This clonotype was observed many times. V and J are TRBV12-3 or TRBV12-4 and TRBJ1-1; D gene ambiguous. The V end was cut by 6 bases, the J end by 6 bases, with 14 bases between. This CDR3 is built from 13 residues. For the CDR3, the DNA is TGTGCCAGCAGGGATAGACATATCCCTGAAGCTTTCTTT. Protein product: CASRDRHIPEAFF.

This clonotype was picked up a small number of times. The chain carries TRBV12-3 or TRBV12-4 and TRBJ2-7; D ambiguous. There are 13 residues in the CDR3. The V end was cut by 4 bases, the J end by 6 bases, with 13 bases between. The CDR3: CASSSGPGLEQYF. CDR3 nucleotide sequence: TGTGCCAGCAGTTCGGGCCCCGGCCTCGAGCAGTACTTC.

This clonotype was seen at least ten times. CDR3 protein: CASSLRPDYGYTF. CDR3 DNA sequence: TGTGCCAGCAGCTTAAGGCCAGACTATGGCTACACCTTC. The chain carries TRBV7-3 and TRBJ1-2; D remains unclear. The CDR3 loop spans 13 amino acids. The V gene's germline CDR1 is SGHTA and CDR2 FQGTGA. Between the trimmed V and J ends, which lost 1 base and 3 bases, there was a span of 6 bases.

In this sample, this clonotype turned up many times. CDR3 bases: TGTGCCAGCAGCCCAAGGACAGGCATTGAAGCTTTCTTT. Its translation is CASSPRTGIEAFF. This chain joins TRBV7-8 and TRBJ1-1, with 7 bases that match TRBD1. The germline gives CDR1 SGHVS, CDR2 FQNEAQ. Losses at the gene ends were 5 bases for V and 7 bases for J; bases not matched to a gene: 7. The CDR3 loop spans 13 amino acids.

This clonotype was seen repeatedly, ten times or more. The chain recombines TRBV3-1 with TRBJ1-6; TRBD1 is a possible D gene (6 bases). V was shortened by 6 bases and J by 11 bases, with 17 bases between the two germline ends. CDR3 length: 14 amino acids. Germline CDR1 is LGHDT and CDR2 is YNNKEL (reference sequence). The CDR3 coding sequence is TGTGCCAGCAGGCACAGGGAATCGCGTGCACCCCTCCACTTT. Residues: CASRHRESRAPLHF.

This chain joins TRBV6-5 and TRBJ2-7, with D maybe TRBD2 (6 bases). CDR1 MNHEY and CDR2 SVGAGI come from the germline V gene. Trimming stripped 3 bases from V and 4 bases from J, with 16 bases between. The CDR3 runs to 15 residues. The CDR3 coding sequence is TGTGCCAGCAGTTATGGGACTCCGGGAAAGTACGAGCAGTACTTC. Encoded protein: CASSYGTPGKYEQYF.